The clone carrying this TCR beta chain was recorded a few times. The antigen is not known. This specimen comes from a study of T cell repertoires in breast cancer. Broader study findings: Seven or more patient tumors shared over 15 TCR pairs rarely seen in control blood. Genuine antitumor clones may have been lost with singletons or partial tumor sampling.

Blocking oligonucleotides added to a second nested PCR suppressed unpaired genes. TCRdb analysed the emulsion pairing reads with MiXCR anew, one entry per CDR3 protein. The sample lists about 40,000 distinct CDR3 sequences; about 41% were seen once. This CDR3 comprises 13 residues. With 3 bases removed from V and 1 base from J, the gap between germline ends came to 8 bases. Germline values: CDR1 SGHRS, CDR2 YFSETQ. Paired alpha-beta TCRs of CD8+ T cells were analyzed by expanded emulsion RT-PCR. The material sequenced was CD8+ T cells. The chain uses TRBV5-1 and TRBJ2-7, with D hard to call. This TCR came from a pool of human donors with breast cancer or a healthy control (not recorded which). This chain's CDR3 is CASSSTRSYEQYF. In DNA, the CDR3 is TGCGCCAGCAGCTCGACACGGTCCTACGAGCAGTACTTC. Based on the CDR3 plus reference TRBV5-1 and TRBJ2-7, the full variable domain is KAGVTQTPRYLIKTRGQQVTLSCSPISGHRSVSWYQQTPGQGLQFLFEYFSETQRNKGNFPGRFSGRQFSNSRSEMNVSTLELGDSALYLCASSSTRSYEQYFGPGTRLTVT.